The 22 T cell receptor beta chains below all came from one sample that was sequenced in a study of cytomegalovirus exposure and HLA in healthy donors. 13 Jbeta primers and 60 Vbeta primers were used for the PCR. Sequencing used immunoSEQ multiplex PCR; TCRdb keeps in-frame clones, though not all of them. Of 200,000 to 300,000 clones listed, just under 80% are singletons. Input material: PBMCs. The receptors come from a boy younger than 18 in good health and CMV-seronegative.

The chain links TRBV7-8 to TRBJ2-7; 7 bases match TRBD1. The J segment lost 0 bases and the V segment lost 2 bases, leaving 7 bases of the junction unmatched. Germline V gene lookup returns CDR1 SGHVS and CDR2 FQNEAQ. This CDR3 has 16 amino acids. The CDR3 nucleotides read TGTGCCAGCAGCTTAATGGGACAGATCAACTCCTACGAGCAGTACTTC. Translation: CASSLMGQINSYEQYF.

The chain links TRBV4-1 to TRBJ2-3; 8 bases align to TRBD1. This CDR3 is built from 16 residues. Unmatched junction bases numbered 4, after V lost 2 bases and J lost 0 bases. CDR1 and CDR2 (germline): MGHRA, YSYEKL. CDR3 sequence reads: CASSQPRQGSTDTQYF. The CDR3 nucleotides are TGCGCCAGCAGCCAACCTCGACAGGGGAGCACAGATACGCAGTATTTT.

There are a few counts of this clone. The J gene is TRBJ1-3, the V gene TRBV21-1; the D call of TRBD1 is as the table states it, not checked on the DNA. TRBV21-1 is a pseudogene. The CDR3 covers 16 residues. The chain's CDR3 is CASSQKDRVIGNTIYF. CDR3 nucleotides: TGTGCCAGCAGCCAAAAGGACAGGGTGATTGGAAACACCATATATTTT.

The V gene is TRBV9, the J gene TRBJ2-1; 13 bases match TRBD2. This CDR3 has 17 residues. V lost 3 bases and J lost 3; bases outside the gene matches: 6. Germline-derived CDR1 and CDR2 are SGDLS and YYNGEE. CDR3 residues: CASSARLAGGFYNEQFF. DNA of the CDR3: TGTGCCAGCAGCGCCCGACTAGCGGGAGGTTTCTACAATGAGCAGTTCTTC. Full variable domain (missing parts from reference TRBV9 and TRBJ2-1): DSGVTQTPKHLITATGQRVTLRCSPRSGDLSVYWYQQSLDQGLQFLIQYYNGEERAKGNILERFSAQQFPDLHSELNLSSLELGDSALYFCASSARLAGGFYNEQFFGPGTRLTVL.

The gene calls are TRBV19 and TRBJ2-7; 7 bases map to TRBD1. The length of the CDR3 is 12 residues. V trimming: 10 bases; J trimming: 0 bases; junction bases outside the gene matches: 3. Germline values: CDR1 LNHDA, CDR2 SQIVND (reference sequence). The DNA for the CDR3 is TGTGCCACTCGGGACAGCTCCTACGAGCAGTACTTC. As protein: CATRDSSYEQYF.

This chain links TRBV10-1 with TRBJ2-3; 12 bases are shared with TRBD2. The trim removed 2 bases at V and 5 bases at J, leaving 11 bases unmatched. This CDR3 has 18 amino acids. Germline values: CDR1 WNHNN, CDR2 SYGVQD (reference sequence). The CDR3 DNA is TGCGCCAGCAGTGAGCAACTCATGACTAGCGGGAGCCTAGATACGCAGTATTTT. This codes for CASSEQLMTSGSLDTQYF.

This chain links TRBV7-9 with TRBJ2-5, with 9 positions matching TRBD2. Germline CDR1 is SEHNR and CDR2 is FQNEAQ (reference sequence). This CDR3 contains 14 residues. J was trimmed by 9 bases and V by 0 bases; bases with no gene match: 5. CDR3 sequence reads: CASSLARAGGPQYF. For the CDR3, the DNA is TGTGCCAGCAGCTTAGCGCGAGCGGGAGGACCCCAGTACTTC.

The chain is built from TRBV19 and TRBJ1-5, with no clear D. Trimming cost V 6 bases and J 4 bases, with 22 bases left between them. The CDR3 is 17 residues long. The germline gives CDR1 LNHDA, CDR2 SQIVND (reference sequence). The CDR3 DNA is TGTGCCAGTAGACAAAGCGTTAGCCGGGGTTTAAATCAGCCCCAGCATTTT. It codes for CASRQSVSRGLNQPQHF.

The chain combines TRBV18 with TRBJ2-1, with TRBD1 matching over 11 bases. The germline V gene encodes CDR1 KGHSH and CDR2 LQKENI. The CDR3 extends over 16 amino acids. J gave up 4 bases and V 5 bases, and 7 bases lay outside the gene matches. CDR3: CASSYSGTGGYNEQFF. The CDR3 coding sequence is TGTGCCAGCTCATATTCCGGGACAGGGGGATACAATGAGCAGTTCTTC.

This clone was observed a single time. The same CDR3 can be traced to other DNA sequences in this sample. V gene TRBV5-1 combines with J gene TRBJ2-7; D unresolved. The germline V and J ends were trimmed by 0 bases and 4 bases, with 8 bases remaining between them. Per germline, CDR1 SGHRS and CDR2 YFSETQ. This CDR3 is built from 13 residues. The DNA for the CDR3 is TGCGCCAGCAGCTTGGGACAAGTATACGAGCAGTACTTC. Protein product: CASSLGQVYEQYF.

The chain joins TRBV27 to TRBJ2-7; D is unclear. The germline gives CDR1 MNHEY, CDR2 SMNVEV (reference sequence). CDR3 length: 13 amino acids. V was cut by 3 bases and J by 2 bases, with 8 bases left in between. The CDR3 DNA follows: TGTGCCAGCAGTTTTAACAGAGCCTACGAGCAGTACTTC. Translation gives CASSFNRAYEQYF.

Here the CDR3 reads CASSLPGQGNTGELFF. The CDR3 nucleotides read TGTGCCAGCAGTTTACCCGGACAGGGCAACACCGGGGAGCTGTTTTTT. The chain links TRBV27 to TRBJ2-2, with 8 bases that match TRBD1. V shed 2 bases and J 2 bases; nucleotides not matched to a gene: 4. The CDR3 spans 16 residues. Germline-derived CDR1 and CDR2 are MNHEY and SMNVEV (reference sequence).

The gene calls are TRBV14 and TRBJ1-5; TRBD1 agrees at 7 bases. The ends lost 4 bases at V and 2 bases at J; junction bases unmatched: 2. Per the germline V gene, CDR1 is SGHDN and CDR2 is FVKESK. The CDR3 totals 14 residues. The CDR3 DNA sequence: TGTGCCAGCAGCCTAACAGGGGGCAATCAGCCCCAGCATTTT. Translated, it gives CASSLTGGNQPQHF. Filled out from reference TRBV14 and TRBJ1-5, the complete variable domain reads EAGVTQFPSHSVIEKGQTVTLRCDPISGHDNLYWYRRVMGKEIKFLLHFVKESKQDESGMPNNRFLAERTGGTYSTLKVQPAELEDSGVYFCASSLTGGNQPQHFGDGTRLSIL.

The CDR3 reads CASSSRTDMNTEAFF. In nucleotides, the CDR3 is TGCGCCAGCAGCTCGAGGACAGACATGAACACTGAAGCTTTCTTT. The V gene is TRBV5-1, the J gene TRBJ1-1, with D maybe TRBD1 (6 bases). CDR1 is SGHRS and CDR2 is YFSETQ in the germline V gene. This CDR3 spans 15 amino acids. The germline V and J ends were trimmed by 3 bases and 0 bases, with 12 bases remaining between them.

To note about this clone: The sample has other DNA sequences that encode this CDR3 too. The rearrangement links TRBV6-5 to TRBJ1-6; TRBD1 might be the D (5 bases). V gave up 2 bases and J gave up 7 bases, with 9 bases separating them. Germline V gene lookup returns CDR1 MNHEY and CDR2 SVGAGI. The CDR3 runs to 14 residues. The CDR3 DNA is TGTGCCAGCAGTTACAGGGGTGTCAATTCACCCCTCCACTTT. It codes for CASSYRGVNSPLHF.

On this clone itself: Germline is not matched at one junction end, which may reflect a read error. The chain couples TRBV7-9 to TRBJ1-2, with D maybe TRBD1 (6 bases). The CDR3 contains 16 residues. The germline V gene has CDR1 SEHNR and CDR2 FQNEAQ (reference sequence). In DNA form, the CDR3 reads TGTTCCAGCAGCTTACCATACCTGCGACAGGTGGATGGCTACACCTTC. Amino acids: CSSSLPYLRQVDGYTF.

This chain uses TRBV30 with TRBJ1-2; a possible D gene is TRBD1 (5 bases). The CDR3 consists of 11 residues. Germline V lookup: CDR1 GTSNPN, CDR2 SVGIG (reference sequence). The ends were cut back, 4 bases at V and 10 bases at J, with 13 bases in the middle. CDR3 sequence reads: CAWTRQGDYTF. The CDR3 DNA follows: TGTGCCTGGACGCGGCAGGGCGACTACACCTTC.

The chain joins TRBV5-6 to TRBJ2-7, with D hard to call. V lost 4 bases and J lost 3, with 5 bases in between. CDR1 is SGHDT, CDR2 YYEEEE, per germline. This CDR3 comprises 11 residues. Here the CDR3 reads CASSTNYEQYF. CDR3 nucleotide sequence: TGTGCCAGCAGCACAAACTACGAGCAGTACTTC.

This rearrangement joins TRBV21-1 to TRBJ2-7; TRBD2, the D gene given by the table, was not confirmed from the DNA. TRBV21-1 is listed as a pseudogene. This CDR3 is built from 13 residues. This CDR3 is CASRAESSYEQYF. The CDR3 bases are TGTGCCAGCAGAGCGGAGAGCTCCTACGAGCAGTACTTC.

The CDR3 loop is CASTSTVALGEQYF. The DNA for the CDR3 is TGCGCCAGCACCTCGACAGTGGCCCTTGGCGAGCAGTACTTC. The rearrangement uses TRBV5-1 and TRBJ2-7, with D perhaps TRBD1 (5 bases). V gave up 6 bases and J gave up 6 bases, with 19 bases separating them. There are 14 residues in the CDR3. Germline V gene data show CDR1 as SGHRS and CDR2 as YFSETQ.

This clone was counted only a few times. This rearrangement joins TRBV7-9 to TRBJ2-1; TRBD2 matches 9 bases. Germline V gene data show CDR1 as SEHNR and CDR2 as FQNEAQ (reference sequence). The CDR3 contains 10 residues. Losses at the gene ends were 6 bases for V and 15 bases for J; bases not matched to a gene: 3. CDR3 residues: CASRGLALFF. In nucleotides, the CDR3 is TGTGCCAGCAGGGGACTAGCTCTGTTCTTC.

The J gene is TRBJ1-2, the V gene TRBV29-1; D may be TRBD1 (5 bases). The CDR3 is 12 residues long. V dropped 7 bases and J dropped 6 bases, with 15 bases sitting between them. CDR1 and CDR2 from the germline V gene are SQVTM and ANQGSEA. This CDR3 is CSALDSNNGYTF. The CDR3 coding sequence is TGCAGCGCCCTAGACAGTAATAATGGCTACACCTTC.